The present entry profiles one T cell receptor (beta chain) with its context. This sample is drawn from a study of T-cell reconstitution after alpha-beta-depleted transplantation in children. Researchers prepared the TCRbeta library using unique molecular identifiers, the study reports. TCRdb re-called the PCR reads with MiXCR, one entry per CDR3 protein. The sample gives about 610,000 distinct CDR3 sequences, roughly 10% of which show up once; 3.5% to 5% is in the top ten. The germline V gene has CDR1 SGHDN and CDR2 FVKESK. The CDR3 is made up of 15 amino acids. The V gene end was trimmed by 2 bases and the J gene end by 7 bases; junction bases not matched to a gene: 5.

Here the sequenced sample was PBMCs from the stem cell graft donor, taken from the stem cell graft. V and J are TRBV14 and TRBJ1-6; 7 bases align to TRBD1. The receptor was derived from a human donor who donated a stem cell graft to a child with acute myeloid leukemia. CDR3 DNA: TGTGCCAGCAGCCAAAATCGACAGGGAAATTCACCCCTCCACTTT. Translating gives CASSQNRQGNSPLHF.